One and the same sample provided the 14 T cell receptor beta chains below, sequenced in a study of CD4 T cells in relation to SARS-CoV-2 and coronaviruses. These TCRs' antigens remain unknown. The table came from immunoSEQ multiplex PCR; TCRdb's copy has only in-frame clones and leaves some out. The table has 35,000 to 45,000 clones, around 77% seen once. Sequencing used memory CD4+ T cells from PBMCs, cultured in vitro. These receptors came from an adult with COVID-19.

The rearrangement uses TRBV6-2 or TRBV6-3 and TRBJ2-6, with D unclear. CDR3 length: 19 residues. The V gene's germline CDR1 is MNHEY and CDR2 SVGEGT. Trimming cost V 0 bases and J 0 bases, with 15 bases left between them. The CDR3 loop is CASSYSASARASGANVLTF. The DNA for the CDR3 is TGTGCCAGCAGTTACTCGGCGTCCGCCCGGGCCTCTGGGGCCAACGTCCTGACTTTC.

V and J are TRBV28 and TRBJ2-2, with a weak D call TRBD1 (6 bases). Trimming took 4 bases from V and 2 from J, leaving 11 bases between them. The germline gives CDR1 MDHEN, CDR2 SYDVKM. The CDR3 covers 15 residues. DNA of the CDR3: TGTGCCAGCAGTTCGACAGGAGCCAACACCGGGGAGCTGTTTTTT. Residues: CASSSTGANTGELFF.

The gene calls are TRBV11-2 and TRBJ2-1; 10 positions agree with TRBD2. With 2 bases clipped from V and 8 bases from J, the junction kept 9 bases outside the gene matches. The CDR3 runs 16 residues. The V gene's germline CDR1 is SGHAT and CDR2 FQNNGV. CDR3 nucleotides: TGTGCCAGCAGCTTAAGAGCGGGAGGGGGGAGGGATGAGCAGTTCTTC. Its protein product is CASSLRAGGGRDEQFF.

The chain uses TRBV3-1 (or the pseudogene TRBV3-2) and TRBJ2-7; 8 bases align to TRBD2. The CDR3 runs to 14 residues. Per the germline V gene, CDR1 is LGHDT and CDR2 is YNNKEL (reference sequence). V lost 5 bases and J lost 2; bases outside the gene matches: 5. The CDR3 loop is CASSDTSGTYEQYF. The DNA of the CDR3 is TGTGCCAGCAGCGATACTAGCGGTACCTACGAGCAGTACTTC.

A few counts support this clone. The chain joins TRBV7-9 to TRBJ1-6, with 7 bases identical to TRBD1. Looked up from germline, CDR1 is SEHNR and CDR2 is FQNEAQ (reference sequence). The V gene end was trimmed by 4 bases and the J gene end by 12 bases; junction bases not matched to a gene: 18. This CDR3 is 17 amino acids long. The CDR3 DNA follows: TGTGCCAGCAGCTCCAATTCATACGGGACAGTTCATCAACCCCTCCACTTT. It codes for CASSSNSYGTVHQPLHF.

This clone was seen only once. The rearrangement joins TRBV7-9 to TRBJ1-2, with D unresolved. Trimming removed 1 base at V and 6 bases at J, with 6 bases between. CDR1 and CDR2 from the germline V gene are SEHNR and FQNEAQ (reference sequence). This CDR3 spans 12 amino acids. The CDR3 is CASSLVADGYTF. CDR3 sequence (DNA): TGTGCCAGCAGCTTAGTTGCGGATGGCTACACCTTC.

V usage is TRBV11-1 and J usage is TRBJ1-2; D gene ambiguous. V lost 2 bases, J lost 4 bases, and 14 bases lay in between. This CDR3 contains 15 residues. Germline V gene lookup returns CDR1 SGHAT and CDR2 FQDESV (reference sequence). This CDR3 is CASSLQPAPPYGYTF. The DNA of the CDR3 is TGTGCCAGCAGCTTACAACCCGCGCCCCCCTATGGCTACACCTTC.

The V gene is TRBV7-2, the J gene TRBJ1-5; TRBD1 matches 7 bases. This CDR3 comprises 12 residues. Germline V CDR1 and CDR2: SGHTA, FQGNSA. Losses at the gene ends were 5 bases for V and 9 bases for J; bases not matched to a gene: 4. For the CDR3, the DNA is TGTGCCAGCAGCCCCCGACAGGGGCCCCAGCATTTT. This codes for CASSPRQGPQHF.

This clone occurred a few times. CDR3 amino acids: CASSPYLAGGYNEQFF. The DNA of the CDR3 is TGTGCCAGCAGTCCATATCTAGCGGGAGGGTACAATGAGCAGTTCTTC. The V and J genes are TRBV2 and TRBJ2-1; TRBD2 agrees at 12 bases. Germline loops: CDR1 SNHLY, CDR2 FYNNEI. V trimming: 5 bases; J trimming: 4 bases; junction bases outside the gene matches: 6. The CDR3 totals 16 residues. The full variable domain, completed using reference TRBV2 and TRBJ2-1, is EPEVTQTPSHQVTQMGQEVILRCVPISNHLYFYWYRQILGQKVEFLVSFYNNEISEKSEIFDDQFSVERPDGSNFTLKIRSTKLEDSAMYFCASSPYLAGGYNEQFFGPGTRLTVL.

The chain joins TRBV3-1 (or the pseudogene TRBV3-2) to TRBJ2-7; 10 bases line up with TRBD1. Germline V gene data show CDR1 as LGHDT and CDR2 as YNNKEL (reference sequence). The CDR3 consists of 15 residues. V shed 5 bases and J 3 bases; nucleotides not matched to a gene: 7. The DNA of the CDR3 is TGTGCCAGCAGCGTATCCGGGACAGGGGACTACGAGCAGTACTTC. Translated, it gives CASSVSGTGDYEQYF.

There are a few counts of this clone. This chain connects TRBV7-2 to TRBJ2-5; TRBD1 might be the D (6 bases). Germline values: CDR1 SGHTA, CDR2 FQGNSA. The CDR3 contains 14 residues. The V end was cut by 5 bases, the J end by 4 bases, with 14 bases between. This CDR3 reads CASSPTGSGETQYF. CDR3 in DNA: TGTGCCAGCAGCCCGACAGGATCAGGAGAGACCCAGTACTTC.

The CDR3 loop is CASSDDTGHRGGYTF. In nucleotides, the CDR3 is TGTGCCAGCAGTGATGATACGGGACATAGAGGGGGCTACACCTTC. The genes are TRBV2 and TRBJ1-2; possibly TRBD1 for D (6 bases). Germline CDR1 SNHLY, CDR2 FYNNEI. There are 15 residues in the CDR3. Trimming shortened V by 3 bases and J by 8 bases, and 19 bases separated the two germline ends.

This clone has a handful of counts. This chain joins TRBV7-9 and TRBJ1-2; 9 bases fit TRBD1. The V gene's germline CDR1 is SEHNR and CDR2 FQNEAQ (reference sequence). The ends lost 1 base at V and 5 bases at J; junction bases unmatched: 2. The CDR3 covers 14 residues. CDR3 DNA: TGTGCCAGCAGCTTAGTGGGGACAGGGTATGGCTACACCTTC. Encoded protein: CASSLVGTGYGYTF.

This clone was seen once. The chain employs TRBV3-1 (or the pseudogene TRBV3-2) and TRBJ2-7, with TRBD2 matching 9 bases. This CDR3 has 14 residues. Looked up from germline, CDR1 is LGHDT and CDR2 is YNNKEL (reference sequence). The trim removed 2 bases at V and 7 bases at J, leaving 6 bases unmatched. The CDR3 here is CASSQQASGDEQYF. CDR3 nucleotides: TGTGCCAGCAGCCAACAGGCTAGCGGGGATGAGCAGTACTTC.